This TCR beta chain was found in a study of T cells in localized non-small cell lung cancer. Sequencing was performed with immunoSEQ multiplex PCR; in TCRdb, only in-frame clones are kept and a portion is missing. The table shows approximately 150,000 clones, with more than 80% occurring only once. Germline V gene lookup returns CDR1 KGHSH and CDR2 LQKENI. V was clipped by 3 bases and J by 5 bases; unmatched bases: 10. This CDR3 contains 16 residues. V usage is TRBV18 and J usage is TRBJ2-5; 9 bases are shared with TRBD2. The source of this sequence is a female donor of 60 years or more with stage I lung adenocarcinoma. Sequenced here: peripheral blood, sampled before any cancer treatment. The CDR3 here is CASSPISGSAGETQYF. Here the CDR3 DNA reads TGTGCCAGCTCACCCATTAGCGGGAGCGCTGGGGAGACCCAGTACTTC.